This T cell receptor beta chain appears in the sequencing data of a study of Graves' ophthalmopathy and Graves' hyperthyroidism. Study-level results: Prediction of ophthalmopathy progression reached about 71% sensitivity and around 76% specificity. With about 88% sensitivity and over 65% specificity, a 13-signature model separated ophthalmopathy from stable hyperthyroidism.

With regard to this clonotype: Antigen unknown.

V was shortened by 3 bases and J by 4 bases, with 14 bases between the two germline ends. This CDR3 has 15 residues. Germline values: CDR1 KGHDR, CDR2 SFDVKD. Amplification of the TCR beta CDR3 regions used RNA transcripts (as template). The workflow started with a first-round RT-PCR run with HTBI primers and then moved on to a second-round multiplex PCR. TCRdb fed the multiplex PCR reads into MiXCR, producing one record per CDR3 protein. The top ten hold 40% to 55% of the sample, which has 650,000 to 900,000 distinct CDR3 sequences, 35% to 50% seen once. The sequenced sample was peripheral blood. The chain carries TRBV24-1 and TRBJ1-2; perhaps TRBD1 as D (5 bases). This sequence was found in an adult man with Graves' ophthalmopathy. For the CDR3, the DNA is TGTGCCACCAGTGATGGTCTCCGGGGCAGCTATGGCTACACCTTC. As protein: CATSDGLRGSYGYTF.